Below are 23 T cell receptor beta chains sequenced from a single sample in a study of blood T cell repertoires in COVID-19. The assay was immunoSEQ multiplex PCR, and TCRdb's table has in-frame clones only and misses some. The sample lists roughly 260,000 clones, about nine tenths occurring once. The sequenced sample was PBMCs or T cells enriched from blood (not recorded which). The receptor set was obtained from a woman aged 18-35 years who had recovered from COVID-19.

In DNA, the CDR3 is TGTGCCAGCAGCTCACTCGGGACTAGCGGGAGGGCGGGGGAGCAGTACTTC. This codes for CASSSLGTSGRAGEQYF. The chain recombines TRBV3-1 (or the pseudogene TRBV3-2) with TRBJ2-7; 16 bases are shared with TRBD2. Germline-derived CDR1 and CDR2 are LGHDT and YNNKEL (reference sequence). V gave up 5 bases and J gave up 7 bases; unmatched junction bases: 11. The CDR3 is made up of 17 amino acids.

Written as DNA, the CDR3 is TGTGCCAGCAGAACAGGGTACACTGAAGCTTTCTTT. Amino acids: CASRTGYTEAFF. This chain links TRBV6-5 with TRBJ1-1, with D perhaps matching TRBD1 (6 bases). V was trimmed by 6 bases and J by 3 bases, leaving 8 bases between them. The CDR3 sequence is 12 residues long. The germline CDR1 and CDR2 sequences are MNHEY and SVGAGI.

The V gene is TRBV27, the J gene TRBJ2-1; a possible D gene is TRBD2 (6 bases). With 3 bases removed from V and 0 bases from J, the gap between germline ends came to 12 bases. The CDR3 is 16 amino acids. CDR1 MNHEY and CDR2 SMNVEV come from the germline V gene (reference sequence). CDR3 sequence (DNA): TGTGCCAGCAGTTTGGTTACCGGGAGCTCCTACAATGAGCAGTTCTTC. Its protein is CASSLVTGSSYNEQFF.

This clone was found a few times. The genes are TRBV19 and TRBJ1-5, with D unresolved. CDR3 length: 11 amino acids. Germline values: CDR1 LNHDA, CDR2 SQIVND (reference sequence). Between the trimmed V and J ends, which lost 4 bases and 9 bases, there was a span of 7 bases. As DNA, the CDR3 is TGTGCCAGTAGTACCCCGGGGCCCCAGCATTTT. It yields the protein CASSTPGPQHF. The entire variable domain, with the rest obtained from reference TRBV19 and TRBJ1-5, is as follows: DGGITQSPKYLFRKEGQNVTLSCEQNLNHDAMYWYRQDPGQGLRLIYYSQIVNDFQKGDIAEGYSVSREKKESFPLTVTSAQKNPTAFYLCASSTPGPQHFGDGTRLSIL.

This clone was observed a single time. The V call is TRBV2, the J call TRBJ1-6; D is perhaps TRBD1 (5 bases). From germline, CDR1 is SNHLY and CDR2 FYNNEI. Trimming stripped 8 bases from V and 7 bases from J, with 6 bases between. The CDR3 totals 11 residues. CDR3 sequence (DNA): TGTGCCAGCCGGGGGAATTCACCCCTCCACTTT. Protein: CASRGNSPLHF.

This chain links TRBV18 with TRBJ2-7, with 11 positions matching TRBD1. With 2 bases clipped from V and 6 bases from J, the junction kept 6 bases outside the gene matches. Germline-derived CDR1 and CDR2 are KGHSH and LQKENI. This CDR3 region has 15 residues. The chain's CDR3 is CASSPLTGTGGEQYF. For the CDR3, the DNA is TGTGCCAGCTCACCATTGACCGGGACAGGGGGCGAGCAGTACTTC.

This clone has a handful of counts. V is TRBV18 and J is TRBJ1-2; D remains unclear. The V end lost 3 bases, the J end lost 4 bases, and 12 bases lay between the germline ends. CDR1 KGHSH and CDR2 LQKENI come from the germline V gene. The CDR3 contains 14 residues. The CDR3 DNA reads TGTGCCAGCTCACCGTCGGGGTACGGCTATGGCTACACCTTC. This codes for CASSPSGYGYGYTF.

The rearrangement uses TRBV7-6 and TRBJ2-3; D perhaps matches TRBD2 (7 bases). The length of the CDR3 is 16 residues. The V gene lost 4 bases and the J gene lost 4 bases, with 18 bases spanning the gap. Germline assignment: CDR1 SGHVS and CDR2 FNYEAQ. The chain's CDR3 is CASSSTGLEAADTQYF. CDR3 coding DNA: TGTGCCAGCAGCTCGACAGGACTAGAGGCGGCAGATACGCAGTATTTT.

The chain carries TRBV23-1 and TRBJ1-2, with 10 nucleotides matching TRBD1. TRBV23-1 is assigned to the ORF class and has an uncertain function. With V trimmed by 1 base and J by 8 bases, 4 bases remained unmatched. This CDR3 is built from 14 residues. The CDR3 DNA sequence: TGCGCCAGCAGTCAATGGTGGACAGGGGGAGGCTACACCTTC. Protein: CASSQWWTGGGYTF.

The gene calls are TRBV10-3 and TRBJ1-2, with 8 bases matching TRBD1. Germline-derived CDR1 and CDR2 are ENHRY and SYGVKD. Trimming at V came to 10 bases and at J to 3 bases, leaving 13 bases not matched to a gene. This CDR3 has 15 amino acids. The CDR3 region is CATNPGEGQDYGYTF. The CDR3 region has the DNA TGTGCCACCAACCCCGGGGAGGGACAGGACTATGGCTACACCTTC.

J is TRBJ1-1 and V is TRBV7-9; 8 bases align to TRBD1. The junction had 8 bases not matched to a gene; V was cut back by 5 bases and J by 0 bases. The CDR3 has 16 amino acids. Per the germline V gene, CDR1 is SEHNR and CDR2 is FQNEAQ (reference sequence). The CDR3 nucleotides read TGTGCCAGCAGCCCAGGACAGGGACTCTTGAACACTGAAGCTTTCTTT. Translation gives CASSPGQGLLNTEAFF.

About this clone itself: Distinct nucleotide sequences in the sample also encode this CDR3. The chain combines TRBV5-1 with TRBJ1-1; D is undetermined. The CDR3 runs 14 residues. Germline V gene data show CDR1 as SGHRS and CDR2 as YFSETQ. V lost 0 bases to trimming and J lost 1 base, with 7 bases between them. CDR3 in amino acids: CASSLGASNTEAFF. CDR3 bases: TGCGCCAGCAGCTTGGGGGCGTCGAACACTGAAGCTTTCTTT.

The chain couples TRBV27 to TRBJ1-5; the D is unclear. The V gene's germline CDR1 is MNHEY and CDR2 SMNVEV (reference sequence). V lost 0 bases and J 2 bases, leaving 5 bases between the germline ends. The CDR3 is 14 residues long. CDR3 loop: CASSLSRGNQPQHF. The DNA of the CDR3 is TGTGCCAGCAGTTTATCTCGTGGCAATCAGCCCCAGCATTTT.

The chain couples TRBV19 to TRBJ1-3; D gene uncertain. Germline V lookup: CDR1 LNHDA, CDR2 SQIVND (reference sequence). This CDR3 spans 13 amino acids. The V end was cut by 7 bases, the J end by 2 bases, with 9 bases between. CDR3 residues: CASTRETGNTIYF. In nucleotides, the CDR3 is TGTGCCAGTACGAGGGAAACTGGAAACACCATATATTTT.

The chain uses TRBV5-4 and TRBJ2-3; a weak D match, TRBD1 (5 bases). Trimming removed 1 base from V and 3 bases from J, with 12 bases in between. CDR1 is SGHNT, CDR2 YYREEE, per germline (reference sequence). This CDR3 is built from 15 residues. The CDR3 bases are TGTGCCAGCAGCTTGCCTCAGGGTGGGACAGATACGCAGTATTTT. Translation gives CASSLPQGGTDTQYF.

V is TRBV5-8 and J is TRBJ1-3; D might be TRBD1 (6 bases). Germline CDR1 reads SGHTS; CDR2 reads YDEGEE. The length of the CDR3 is 16 residues. The V end lost 0 bases, the J end lost 0 bases, and 10 bases lay between the germline ends. CDR3 sequence: CASSLASGHSGNTIYF. The CDR3 coding sequence is TGTGCCAGCAGCTTGGCGTCGGGACACTCTGGAAACACCATATATTTT.

V is TRBV4-1 and J is TRBJ1-2; TRBD1 might be the D (5 bases). V lost 3 bases and J 3 bases, leaving 17 bases between the germline ends. The CDR3 is 16 residues long. Germline CDR1 is MGHRA and CDR2 is YSYEKL. Here the CDR3 reads CASSQAREEVDYGYTF. The CDR3 nucleotides read TGCGCCAGCAGCCAGGCCAGGGAAGAGGTGGACTATGGCTACACCTTC.

This chain joins TRBV7-2 and TRBJ2-2; the D is unclear. Per germline, CDR1 SGHTA and CDR2 FQGNSA. V was pared by 2 bases and J by 8 bases, with 9 bases between. The CDR3 is 13 residues long. CDR3 coding DNA: TGTGCCAGCAGCTTAAGTTTCGCGGGGGAGCTGTTTTTT. It yields the protein CASSLSFAGELFF.

The chain employs TRBV6-5 and TRBJ2-7, with D possibly being TRBD1 (6 bases). Trimming shortened V by 6 bases and J by 7 bases, and 13 bases separated the two germline ends. There are 12 residues in the CDR3. From germline, CDR1 is MNHEY and CDR2 SVGAGI. The CDR3 is CASSNREWEQYF. The DNA for the CDR3 is TGTGCCAGCAGCAACAGGGAATGGGAGCAGTACTTC.

The chain is built from TRBV5-1 and TRBJ1-3; 7 positions agree with TRBD1. Germline loops: CDR1 SGHRS, CDR2 YFSETQ. This CDR3 comprises 14 residues. Trimming removed 2 bases from V and 4 bases from J; junction bases left unmatched: 3. CDR3 protein: CASSLQGLGNTIYF. In nucleotides, the CDR3 is TGCGCCAGCAGCTTACAGGGGTTGGGAAACACCATATATTTT.

The chain carries TRBV3-1 (or the pseudogene TRBV3-2) and TRBJ1-6; TRBD1 matches at 7 bases. CDR1 LGHDT and CDR2 YNNKEL come from the germline V gene (reference sequence). Trimming cost V 2 bases and J 7 bases; bases outside gene matches: 2. The CDR3 covers 14 residues. This chain's CDR3 is CASSQRDSNSPLHF. The DNA of the CDR3 is TGTGCCAGCAGCCAAAGGGACAGCAATTCACCCCTCCACTTT.

The chain employs TRBV20-1 and TRBJ1-1; no clear D gene. The CDR3 extends over 11 amino acids. Germline CDR1 and CDR2: DFQATT and SNEGSKA (reference sequence). The CDR3 DNA reads as TGCAGGCTAGATTTGAACACTGAAGCTTTCTTT. Translation: CRLDLNTEAFF.

The rearrangement joins TRBV4-1 to TRBJ2-3, with D unclear. V lost 1 base, J lost 4 bases, and 3 bases lay in between. Per the germline V gene, CDR1 is MGHRA and CDR2 is YSYEKL. This CDR3 has 12 residues. CDR3 loop: CASSQGADTQYF. For the CDR3, the DNA is TGCGCCAGCAGCCAAGGAGCAGATACGCAGTATTTT.